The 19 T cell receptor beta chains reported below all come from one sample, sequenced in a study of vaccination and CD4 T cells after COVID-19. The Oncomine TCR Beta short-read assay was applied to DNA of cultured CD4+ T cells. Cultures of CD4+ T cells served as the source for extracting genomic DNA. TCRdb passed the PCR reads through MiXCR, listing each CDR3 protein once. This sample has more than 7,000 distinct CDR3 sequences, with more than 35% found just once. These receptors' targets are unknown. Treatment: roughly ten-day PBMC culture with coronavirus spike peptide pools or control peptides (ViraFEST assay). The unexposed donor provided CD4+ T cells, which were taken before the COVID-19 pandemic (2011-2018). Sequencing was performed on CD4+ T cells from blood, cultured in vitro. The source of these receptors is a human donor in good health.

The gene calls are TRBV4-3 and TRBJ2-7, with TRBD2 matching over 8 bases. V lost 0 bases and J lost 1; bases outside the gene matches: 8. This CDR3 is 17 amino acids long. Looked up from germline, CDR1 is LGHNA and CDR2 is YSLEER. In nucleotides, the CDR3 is TGCGCCAGCAGCCAAGAACTCCCGGCGGGAGGATCCTACGAGCAGTACTTC. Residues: CASSQELPAGGSYEQYF.

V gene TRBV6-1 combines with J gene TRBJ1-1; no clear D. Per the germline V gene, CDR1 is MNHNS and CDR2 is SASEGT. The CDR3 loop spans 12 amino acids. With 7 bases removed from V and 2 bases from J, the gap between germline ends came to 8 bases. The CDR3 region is CASNRLNTEAFF. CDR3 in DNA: TGTGCCAGCAACCGACTCAACACTGAAGCTTTCTTT.

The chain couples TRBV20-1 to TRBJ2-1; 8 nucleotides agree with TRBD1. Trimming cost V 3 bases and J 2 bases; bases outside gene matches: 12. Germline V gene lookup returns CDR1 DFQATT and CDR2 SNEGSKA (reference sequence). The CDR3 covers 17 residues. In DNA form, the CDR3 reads TGCAGTGCTAGGGGACAGGCGCTTAGGCTAGCCTACAATGAGCAGTTCTTC. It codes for CSARGQALRLAYNEQFF.

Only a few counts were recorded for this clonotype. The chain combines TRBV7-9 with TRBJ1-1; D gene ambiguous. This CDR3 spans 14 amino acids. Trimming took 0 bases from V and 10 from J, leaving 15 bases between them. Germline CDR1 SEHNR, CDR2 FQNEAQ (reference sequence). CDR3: CASSLAGTGGGAFF. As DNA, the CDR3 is TGTGCCAGCAGCTTAGCGGGCACGGGCGGCGGAGCTTTCTTT.

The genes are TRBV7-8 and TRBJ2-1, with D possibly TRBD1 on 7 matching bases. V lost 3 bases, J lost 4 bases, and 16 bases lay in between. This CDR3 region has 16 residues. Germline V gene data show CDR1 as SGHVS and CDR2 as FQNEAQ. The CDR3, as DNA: TGTGCCAGCAGCTTCGCCCGGACAGGACTATACAATGAGCAGTTCTTC. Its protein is CASSFARTGLYNEQFF.

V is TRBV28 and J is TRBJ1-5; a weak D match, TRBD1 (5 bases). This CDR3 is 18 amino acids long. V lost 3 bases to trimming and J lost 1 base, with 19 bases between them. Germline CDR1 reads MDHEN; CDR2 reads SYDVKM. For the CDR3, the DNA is TGTGCCAGCAGTTTCAGGGACGCTCGTGTTTGGAGCAATCAGCCCCAGCATTTT. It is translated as CASSFRDARVWSNQPQHF.

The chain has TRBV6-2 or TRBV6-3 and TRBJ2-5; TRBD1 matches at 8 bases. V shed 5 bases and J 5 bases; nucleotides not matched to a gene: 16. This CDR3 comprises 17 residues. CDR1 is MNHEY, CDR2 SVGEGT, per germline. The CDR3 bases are TGTGCCAGCAGTCGCCCCCCACGGACAGGGAAGGGGGAGACCCAGTACTTC. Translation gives CASSRPPRTGKGETQYF.

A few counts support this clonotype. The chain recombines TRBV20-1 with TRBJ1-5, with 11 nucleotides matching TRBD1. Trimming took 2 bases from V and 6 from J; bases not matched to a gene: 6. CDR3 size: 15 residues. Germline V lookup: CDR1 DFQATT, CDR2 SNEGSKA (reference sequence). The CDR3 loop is CSARPGTGGRQPQHF. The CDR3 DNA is TGCAGTGCTAGACCCGGGACAGGGGGACGTCAGCCCCAGCATTTT.

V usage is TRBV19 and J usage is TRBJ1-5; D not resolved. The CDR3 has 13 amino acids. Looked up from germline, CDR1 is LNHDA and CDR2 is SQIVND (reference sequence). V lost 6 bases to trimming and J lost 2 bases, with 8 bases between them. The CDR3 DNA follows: TGTGCCAGTAGGCCAGGCGGCAATCAGCCCCAGCATTTT. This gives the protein CASRPGGNQPQHF.

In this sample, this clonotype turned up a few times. CDR3 protein: CASSAGGLQNYGYTF. The CDR3 DNA sequence: TGTGCCAGCAGCGCTGGGGGGCTACAAAACTATGGCTACACCTTC. V and J are TRBV7-2 and TRBJ1-2, with a tentative D call TRBD1 (6 bases). The CDR3 has 15 amino acids. CDR1 SGHTA and CDR2 FQGNSA come from the germline V gene. Trimming left V 5 bases short and J 2 bases short, with 15 bases between. The whole variable domain, remainder taken from reference TRBV7-2 and TRBJ1-2, is GAGVSQSPSNKVTEKGKDVELRCDPISGHTALYWYRQSLGQGLEFLIYFQGNSAPDKSGLPSDRFSAERTGGSVSTLTIQRTQQEDSAVYLCASSAGGLQNYGYTFGSGTRLTVV.

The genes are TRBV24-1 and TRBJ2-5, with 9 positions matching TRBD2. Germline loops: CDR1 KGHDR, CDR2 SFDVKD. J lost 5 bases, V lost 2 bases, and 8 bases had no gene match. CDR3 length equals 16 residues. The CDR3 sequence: CATSDSGGRAVETQYF. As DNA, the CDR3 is TGTGCCACCAGTGATTCGGGCGGGAGGGCCGTTGAGACCCAGTACTTC.

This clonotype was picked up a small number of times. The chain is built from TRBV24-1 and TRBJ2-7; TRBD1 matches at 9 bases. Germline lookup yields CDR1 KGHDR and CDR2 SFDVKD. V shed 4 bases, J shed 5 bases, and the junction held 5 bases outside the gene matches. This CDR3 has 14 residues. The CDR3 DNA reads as TGTGCCACCAGTGACTTGAGGACAGGGGACGAGCAGTACTTC. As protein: CATSDLRTGDEQYF.

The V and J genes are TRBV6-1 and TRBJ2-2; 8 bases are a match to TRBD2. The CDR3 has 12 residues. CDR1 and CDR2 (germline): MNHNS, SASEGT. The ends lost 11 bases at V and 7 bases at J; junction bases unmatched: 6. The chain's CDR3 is CAGGLAGGELFF. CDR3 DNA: TGTGCCGGAGGACTAGCAGGCGGGGAGCTGTTTTTT.

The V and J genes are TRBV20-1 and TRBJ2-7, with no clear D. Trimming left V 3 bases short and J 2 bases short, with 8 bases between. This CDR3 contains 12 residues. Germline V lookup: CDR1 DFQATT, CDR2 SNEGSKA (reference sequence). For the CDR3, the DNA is TGCAGTGCTAGGAATGGGCCCTACGAGCAGTACTTC. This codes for CSARNGPYEQYF.

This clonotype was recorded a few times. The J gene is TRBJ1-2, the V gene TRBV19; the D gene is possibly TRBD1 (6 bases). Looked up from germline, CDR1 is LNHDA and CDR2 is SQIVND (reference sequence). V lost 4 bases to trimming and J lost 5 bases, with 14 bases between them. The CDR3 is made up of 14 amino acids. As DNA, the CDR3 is TGTGCCAGTAGTAAGAGGGGGGCGCAGTATGGCTACACCTTC. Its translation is CASSKRGAQYGYTF.

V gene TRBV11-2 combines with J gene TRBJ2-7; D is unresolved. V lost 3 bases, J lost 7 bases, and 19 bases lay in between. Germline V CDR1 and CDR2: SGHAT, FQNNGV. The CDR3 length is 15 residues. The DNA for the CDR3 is TGTGCCAGCAGCTTTCTCCGTCTACTTCAGGAGGAGCAGTACTTC. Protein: CASSFLRLLQEEQYF.

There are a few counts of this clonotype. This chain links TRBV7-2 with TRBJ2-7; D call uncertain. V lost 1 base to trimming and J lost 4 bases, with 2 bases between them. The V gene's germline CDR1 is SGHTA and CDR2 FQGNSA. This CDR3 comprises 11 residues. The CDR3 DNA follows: TGTGCCAGCAGCTTAGTTTACGAGCAGTACTTC. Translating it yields CASSLVYEQYF. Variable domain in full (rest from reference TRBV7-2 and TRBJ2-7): GAGVSQSPSNKVTEKGKDVELRCDPISGHTALYWYRQSLGQGLEFLIYFQGNSAPDKSGLPSDRFSAERTGGSVSTLTIQRTQQEDSAVYLCASSLVYEQYFGPGTRLTVT.

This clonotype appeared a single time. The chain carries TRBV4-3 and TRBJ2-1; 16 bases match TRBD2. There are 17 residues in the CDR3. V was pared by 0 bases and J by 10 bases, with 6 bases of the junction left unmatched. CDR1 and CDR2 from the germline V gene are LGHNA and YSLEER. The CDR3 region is CASSQDGTSGRDGEQFF. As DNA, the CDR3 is TGCGCCAGCAGCCAAGATGGGACTAGCGGGAGGGACGGGGAGCAGTTCTTC.

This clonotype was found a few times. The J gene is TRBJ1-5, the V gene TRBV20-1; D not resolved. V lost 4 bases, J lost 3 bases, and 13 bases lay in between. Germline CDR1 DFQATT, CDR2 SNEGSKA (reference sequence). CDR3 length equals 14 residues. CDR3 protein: CSAIFGSPNQPQHF. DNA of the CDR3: TGCAGTGCTATATTCGGCAGTCCCAATCAGCCCCAGCATTTT.